This T cell receptor (beta chain) was recorded in a study of blood T cell repertoires in COVID-19. Background on the study: Samples came from the United States, Italy and Spain, spanning acute and convalescent COVID-19. PBMCs, B-cell-depleted T cells, or T cells were the source of the cDNA or gDNA that made up the material.

The CDR3 has 14 amino acids. V was trimmed by 0 bases and J by 10 bases, leaving 16 bases between them. From germline, CDR1 is SGHNT and CDR2 YYREEE (reference sequence). How the authors handled the data: The assay estimated nucleated cells by amplifying reference gene primers. The data were produced by immunoSEQ multiplex PCR, yet TCRdb's version contains in-frame clones alone and is incomplete. That table gives V, J and clone size, and the DNA gave D and trimming. In the table there are around 140,000 clones, approximately 81% of which are singletons. Sequenced: peripheral blood. The source of this sequence is a woman aged 60 to 75 with active or convalescent COVID-19. This chain connects TRBV5-4 to TRBJ2-5; D gene unclear. The CDR3 bases are TGTGCCAGCAGCTTGGCGCTGTTAGAACGAGACCAGTACTTC. Translation: CASSLALLERDQYF.